The source of this T cell receptor (beta chain) is a study of cytomegalovirus exposure and HLA in healthy donors. This clone turned up a few times. Its antigen is unknown. Study results and limitations: In an earlier analysis, about 87% or about 30%: the productive usage of most TCR beta V segments. The authors later found HLA-associated TCR beta chains more clonally expanded than equally common others.

Researchers ran the PCR with 60 Vbeta and 13 Jbeta primers. TCRdb's table, derived via immunoSEQ multiplex PCR, lists solely in-frame clones and lacks some. The data show over 85,000 clones, around 79% seen once. Sequences were obtained from PBMCs. This sequence originates from a woman between 25 and 40 years old in good health and CMV-seronegative.

The CDR3 loop reads CASSLSGRVSPNQPQHF. Written as DNA, the CDR3 is TGTGCCAGCAGTTTATCAGGCAGGGTGTCCCCCAATCAGCCCCAGCATTTT. The chain joins TRBV28 to TRBJ1-5, with D perhaps TRBD1 (5 bases). The germline gives CDR1 MDHEN, CDR2 SYDVKM. This CDR3 has 17 amino acids. V lost 1 base and J 3 bases, leaving 16 bases between the germline ends.